The 20 T cell receptor beta chains below all came from one sample that was sequenced in a study of T cells in women clearing cervical HPV infection. Assay used: immunoSEQ multiplex PCR; TCRdb lists only in-frame clones, some missing. The sample totals around 23,000 clones; its top ten clones hold around 9.3%. Sequencing used blood buffy coat. These receptors were collected from a woman between 18 and 70 years old with a cervical HPV16 infection that either progressed to CIN3+ or cleared (not recorded which).

Notes on this clone: Sequencing ends 3 residues short of the CDR3 end; the germline J gene provides the rest. The chain couples TRBV5-4 to TRBJ1-2; TRBD1 matches 7 bases. CDR1 and CDR2 (germline): SGHNT, YYREEE (reference sequence). The CDR3 is 15 residues long. V gave up 2 bases and J gave up 3 bases; unmatched junction bases: 7. The CDR3 DNA, read in part, is TGTGCCAGCAGCTTTAAATCCGGGACAGACTATGGC. It specifies CASSFKSGTDYG. The whole CDR3 protein reads CASSFKSGTDYGYTF.

According to its frequency, this clone is medium-sized. The DNA ends 3 residues before the CDR3 does, and the rest of the CDR3 is filled in from the germline J gene. V and J are TRBV30 and TRBJ1-1; D remains ambiguous. V lost 0 bases and J lost 4, with 9 bases in between. The CDR3 contains 13 residues. Germline V lookup: CDR1 GTSNPN, CDR2 SVGIG (reference sequence). CDR3 protein: CAWSVLDFTEAFF. The covered CDR3 bases are TGTGCCTGGAGTGTGTTAGACTTCACTGAA.

Notes on this clone: The read ends 3 residues shy of where the CDR3 ends; the end is completed using the germline J gene. This rearrangement joins TRBV6-2 or TRBV6-3 to TRBJ1-6, with a tentative D call TRBD1 (6 bases). V lost 6 bases to trimming and J lost 0 bases, with 15 bases between them. Germline CDR1 is MNHEY and CDR2 is SVGEGT. The CDR3 extends over 17 amino acids. CDR3 residues: CASRTDSDSSYNSPLHF. CDR3 DNA, as far as it was read: TGTGCCAGCAGGACGGACAGTGACAGCTCCTATAATTCACCC.

CDR3 loop: CASSSRSVTNEKLFF. The covered CDR3 bases are TGTGCCAGCAGCTCCCGCAGTGTTACTAATGAAAAA. The chain combines TRBV5-6 with TRBJ1-4; D not resolved. From the germline J gene comes the end of the CDR3, since the read stops 3 residues before it. The V and J ends lost 3 bases and 2 bases respectively, with 11 bases between them. CDR3 length: 15 amino acids. Per germline, CDR1 SGHDT and CDR2 YYEEEE.

On this clone: Read sequence stops 3 residues before the CDR3 end, and the germline J gene provides the missing end. The rearrangement joins TRBV10-3 to TRBJ2-6; perhaps TRBD1 as D (7 bases). The CDR3 loop spans 19 amino acids. Germline values: CDR1 ENHRY, CDR2 SYGVKD. V was cut by 3 bases and J by 4 bases, with 22 bases left in between. Incomplete CDR3 DNA: TGTGCCATCAGTGATCTCTCATCGGAGGGGGCGGGGGGGGCCAACGTC. It translates to CAISDLSSEGAGGANV. The whole CDR3 sequence is CAISDLSSEGAGGANVLTF.

Turning to this clone: The CDR3 end lies 3 residues beyond the end of the read and is filled in from the germline J gene. The rearrangement uses TRBV20-1 and TRBJ2-3; TRBD1 is a possible D gene (5 bases). Looked up from germline, CDR1 is DFQATT and CDR2 is SNEGSKA (reference sequence). The CDR3 contains 14 residues. Here the CDR3 reads CSAPRQPNQETQYF. Partial CDR3 DNA: TGCAGTGCCCCGAGACAGCCTAACCAAGAGACG.

On this clone itself: The CDR3 end is not reached by the read, which stops 3 residues before it; the germline J gene fills it in. This chain links TRBV5-4 with TRBJ2-5; D is ambiguous. V dropped 10 bases and J dropped 3 bases, with 19 bases sitting between them. The CDR3 contains 14 residues. Germline V lookup: CDR1 SGHNT, CDR2 YYREEE (reference sequence). This CDR3 is CAGTQGGVEETQYF. The CDR3 DNA, read in part, is TGTGCCGGAACCCAAGGCGGCGTAGAAGAGACC.

Concerning this clone itself: The read terminates 3 residues before the CDR3 end, so the remaining end is supplied by the germline J gene. V and J are TRBV6-4 and TRBJ2-1; 10 bases match TRBD2. The CDR3 consists of 18 residues. The junction had 11 bases not matched to a gene; V was cut back by 0 bases and J by 6 bases. Looked up from germline, CDR1 is MRHNA and CDR2 is SNTAGT. The CDR3 reads CASSDSKEGRTSGNEQFF. CDR3 bases read: TGTGCCAGCAGTGACTCGAAAGAAGGCCGGACTAGCGGCAATGAG.

Regarding this clone: The read stops 3 residues short of the end of the CDR3; the missing end is completed from the germline J gene. The chain joins TRBV5-1 to TRBJ1-2, with 8 bases fitting TRBD1. The ends lost 1 base at V and 2 bases at J; junction bases unmatched: 4. The CDR3 is 15 amino acids. CDR1 is SGHRS and CDR2 is YFSETQ in the germline V gene. The CDR3: CASSLLAGGNYGYTF. Partial CDR3 DNA: TGCGCCAGCAGCTTGTTGGCAGGGGGCAACTATGGC.

In regard to this clone: The sequenced fragment ends 3 residues before the CDR3 boundary, so the rest is inferred from the germline J gene. The chain is built from TRBV20-1 and TRBJ2-1; the match to TRBD2 covers 7 bases. The CDR3 runs 11 residues. The germline V gene has CDR1 DFQATT and CDR2 SNEGSKA (reference sequence). The V gene end was trimmed by 5 bases and the J gene end by 5 bases; junction bases not matched to a gene: 0. The chain's CDR3 is CSAGLDNEQFF. CDR3 DNA, as far as it was read: TGCAGTGCTGGACTAGACAATGAG.

CDR3 sequence: CASKAIGNTIYF. The CDR3 DNA, read in part, is TGTGCCAGTAAGGCAATCGGAAACACC. The chain carries TRBV19 and TRBJ1-3; D not certain. The read halts 3 residues ahead of the CDR3 end, with the missing end drawn from the germline J gene. This CDR3 is built from 12 residues. Trimming took 7 bases from V and 4 from J, leaving 8 bases between them. Looked up from germline, CDR1 is LNHDA and CDR2 is SQIVND (reference sequence).

Regarding this clone: The read finishes 3 residues shy of the CDR3 end, and the germline J gene is used to complete it. This chain links TRBV5-5 with TRBJ1-5; 7 bases map to TRBD1. V gave up 2 bases and J gave up 7 bases; unmatched junction bases: 9. CDR3 length: 15 amino acids. Germline CDR1 SGHKS, CDR2 YYEKEE (reference sequence). CDR3 amino acids: CASSFDPTGRQPQHF. The CDR3 bases that were read are TGTGCCAGCAGCTTTGACCCGACAGGGCGACAGCCC.

Comment on this clone: The CDR3 is cut off 3 residues early in the read; its end comes from the germline J gene. The genes are TRBV20-1 and TRBJ2-3; TRBD2 matches at 9 bases. This CDR3 contains 17 residues. Germline CDR1 reads DFQATT; CDR2 reads SNEGSKA (reference sequence). V lost 0 bases, J lost 2 bases, and 9 bases stayed unmatched. The CDR3 DNA, read in part, is TGCAGTGCTAGAGAATTCCAGCGGGGGGCTTACACAGATACG. This sequence encodes CSAREFQRGAYTDT. The full CDR3 sequence reads CSAREFQRGAYTDTQYF.

Concerning this clone itself: The read terminates 3 residues before the CDR3 end, so the remaining end is supplied by the germline J gene. V gene TRBV27 combines with J gene TRBJ2-1, with D possibly being TRBD2 (5 bases). V gave up 4 bases and J gave up 8 bases, with 12 bases separating them. Germline V gives CDR1 MNHEY, CDR2 SMNVEV (reference sequence). The length of the CDR3 is 13 residues. The sequenced CDR3 bases are TGTGCCAGCAGTTACGGAACGGACTATGAG. It specifies CASSYGTDYE. The whole CDR3 sequence reads CASSYGTDYEQFF.

As concerns this clone: The sequenced fragment ends 3 residues before the CDR3 boundary, so the rest is inferred from the germline J gene. The chain recombines TRBV29-1 with TRBJ1-4; TRBD1 agrees at 10 bases. Germline values: CDR1 SQVTM, CDR2 ANQGSEA. The CDR3 has 16 amino acids. Losses at the gene ends were 0 bases for V and 7 bases for J; bases not matched to a gene: 8. CDR3 protein: CSVEEGRQGAGEKLFF. CDR3 DNA, as far as it was read: TGCAGCGTTGAAGAGGGGAGACAGGGGGCGGGTGAAAAA.

With regard to this clone: The CDR3 end falls 3 residues outside the read, so it is completed with the germline J gene. This rearrangement joins TRBV5-1 to TRBJ2-6; no firm D call. Germline CDR1 and CDR2: SGHRS and YFSETQ. There are 17 residues in the CDR3. V shed 2 bases and J shed 4 bases, with 16 bases lying between them. The CDR3: CASSFGQVHSGANVLTF. The part of the CDR3 DNA that was read is TGCGCCAGCAGCTTCGGTCAGGTCCACTCGGGGGCCAACGTC. Full variable domain (remainder filled in from reference TRBV5-1 and TRBJ2-6): KAGVTQTPRYLIKTRGQQVTLSCSPISGHRSVSWYQQTPGQGLQFLFEYFSETQRNKGNFPGRFSGRQFSNSRSEMNVSTLELGDSALYLCASSFGQVHSGANVLTFGAGSRLTVL.

On this clone: Coverage ceases 3 residues before the CDR3 finishes, and the germline J gene fills in the end. The genes are TRBV7-6 and TRBJ1-1; 8 bases agree with TRBD1. Trimming cost V 5 bases and J 5 bases; bases outside gene matches: 10. This CDR3 has 15 residues. The germline gives CDR1 SGHVS, CDR2 FNYEAQ. The CDR3: CASSPRTGRRTEAFF. The sequenced CDR3 bases are TGTGCCAGCAGCCCGCGGACAGGGAGGAGGACTGAA.

As regards this clone: The read falls 3 residues short of the CDR3 end, and the missing part is taken from the germline J gene. The chain joins TRBV5-1 to TRBJ2-2, with D possibly being TRBD1 (6 bases). CDR3 length equals 15 residues. CDR1 SGHRS and CDR2 YFSETQ come from the germline V gene. V lost 0 bases, J lost 1 base, and 7 bases lay in between. The CDR3 protein is CASSLEQGNTGELFF. CDR3 bases read: TGCGCCAGCAGCTTGGAACAGGGGAACACCGGGGAG.

This clone is called medium-sized (0.01 to 0.1%) based on its frequency. No DNA is shown, since the ends of the CDR3 on it are uncertain; the CDR3 is the one TCRdb lists. This chain uses TRBV30 with TRBJ1-1; no DNA check was done on the table's D call, TRBD1. The CDR3 has 18 amino acids, counting both end residues. The V gene's germline CDR1 is GTSNPN and CDR2 SVGIG (reference sequence). This CDR3 is CAWSVEAFFGQGTRKAFF.

CDR3 sequence: CASRPGTGNEKLFF. The CDR3 bases that were read are TGTGCCAGCAGGCCCGGGACTGGTAATGAAAAA. This chain joins TRBV7-9 and TRBJ1-4; D may be TRBD1 (5 bases). The read stops 3 residues short of the end of the CDR3; the missing end is completed from the germline J gene. CDR1 is SEHNR and CDR2 is FQNEAQ in the germline V gene (reference sequence). This CDR3 spans 14 amino acids. The V gene lost 6 bases and the J gene lost 4 bases, with 12 bases spanning the gap.